The 18 T cell receptor beta chains presented below share a single source sample, sequenced in a study of blood T cell repertoires in COVID-19. Sequencing used immunoSEQ multiplex PCR; TCRdb keeps in-frame clones, though not all of them. Of some 86,000 clones listed, more than 75% are singletons. The sample was peripheral blood. The receptors derive from a woman in her seventies with acute or convalescent COVID-19.

The rearrangement uses TRBV28 and TRBJ2-1; 9 positions match TRBD1. Germline trimming cut 4 bases from V and 8 bases from J; bases unmatched to any gene: 12. From germline, CDR1 is MDHEN and CDR2 SYDVKM. CDR3 size: 16 residues. The CDR3 DNA reads as TGTGCCAGCAGTTCACCCGCCGGGACAGGGTTCGATGAGCAGTTCTTC. It is translated as CASSSPAGTGFDEQFF.

The chain combines TRBV5-1 with TRBJ2-2; a weak D match, TRBD2 (5 bases). This CDR3 has 12 residues. Germline V CDR1 and CDR2: SGHRS, YFSETQ. Trimming removed 4 bases at V and 7 bases at J, with 8 bases between. The CDR3 loop is CASSIGSGELFF. CDR3 DNA: TGCGCCAGCAGCATTGGGAGCGGGGAGCTGTTTTTT.

The chain employs TRBV19 and TRBJ1-1; 7 nucleotides line up with TRBD1. The germline V gene has CDR1 LNHDA and CDR2 SQIVND (reference sequence). V lost 9 bases and J lost 2; bases outside the gene matches: 6. The CDR3 has 13 amino acids. The DNA of the CDR3 is TGTGCCAGCTTACAGGGGTTTAACACTGAAGCTTTCTTT. It translates to CASLQGFNTEAFF. Looking up the rest from reference TRBV19 and TRBJ1-1 gives the full variable domain: DGGITQSPKYLFRKEGQNVTLSCEQNLNHDAMYWYRQDPGQGLRLIYYSQIVNDFQKGDIAEGYSVSREKKESFPLTVTSAQKNPTAFYLCASLQGFNTEAFFGQGTRLTVV.

The V and J genes are TRBV6-1 and TRBJ1-1; 7 bases are shared with TRBD1. This CDR3 contains 15 residues. CDR1 and CDR2 (germline): MNHNS, SASEGT. The V segment lost 5 bases and the J segment 1 base; nucleotides outside the gene matches: 7. The CDR3 spells CASSFFGTENTEAFF. CDR3 DNA sequence: TGTGCCAGCAGTTTTTTCGGGACAGAGAACACTGAAGCTTTCTTT.

The chain couples TRBV6-5 to TRBJ2-2, with 11 bases aligning to TRBD2. The CDR3 extends over 15 amino acids. J lost 6 bases, V lost 4 bases, and 4 bases had no gene match. Per germline, CDR1 MNHEY and CDR2 SVGAGI. CDR3 in DNA: TGTGCCAGCAGTTTAGCGGGGGGGCCCCCCGGGGAGCTGTTTTTT. Amino acid sequence: CASSLAGGPPGELFF.

This chain connects TRBV28 to TRBJ2-1; 8 bases match TRBD1. There are 15 residues in the CDR3. The ends lost 7 bases at V and 9 bases at J; junction bases unmatched: 14. Germline CDR1 reads MDHEN; CDR2 reads SYDVKM. The CDR3 coding sequence is TGTGCCAGCAACAGAGGACAGGGAAGCCTATTTGAGCAGTTCTTC. Translating gives CASNRGQGSLFEQFF.

The V call is TRBV5-1, the J call TRBJ2-3, with 8 bases lining up with TRBD2. Per germline, CDR1 SGHRS and CDR2 YFSETQ. The ends lost 0 bases at V and 5 bases at J; junction bases unmatched: 5. There are 15 residues in the CDR3. This CDR3 reads CASSLEREGLDTQYF. The CDR3 DNA sequence: TGCGCCAGCAGCTTGGAACGGGAGGGGCTAGATACGCAGTATTTT.

This rearrangement joins TRBV5-6 to TRBJ2-3; no clear D gene. The CDR3 runs 14 residues. The ends were cut back, 2 bases at V and 0 bases at J, with 7 bases in the middle. Germline V gene lookup returns CDR1 SGHDT and CDR2 YYEEEE. This CDR3 reads CASSFRPSTDTQYF. CDR3 bases: TGTGCCAGCAGCTTCAGGCCCAGCACAGATACGCAGTATTTT.

J is TRBJ1-1 and V is TRBV4-3, with 9 bases fitting TRBD1. CDR1 is LGHNA and CDR2 is YSLEER in the germline V gene. This CDR3 is 15 amino acids long. The ends lost 3 bases at V and 7 bases at J; junction bases unmatched: 9. The CDR3 coding sequence is TGCGCCAGCAGCCAGTTCCCGGGACAGGGAAATGAAGCTTTCTTT. This gives the protein CASSQFPGQGNEAFF.

V gene TRBV11-3 combines with J gene TRBJ2-2, with unresolved D. CDR3 length: 12 amino acids. CDR1 is SGHNT, CDR2 YENEEA, per germline. Trimming cost V 3 bases and J 4 bases, with 3 bases left between them. DNA for the CDR3: TGTGCCAGCAGCTTCGGCACCGGGGAGCTGTTTTTT. Encoded protein: CASSFGTGELFF.

The chain uses TRBV5-4 and TRBJ1-1; 9 bases are shared with TRBD1. This CDR3 is 15 amino acids long. J gave up 4 bases and V 0 bases, and 4 bases lay outside the gene matches. Germline V gives CDR1 SGHNT, CDR2 YYREEE (reference sequence). The CDR3 coding sequence is TGTGCCAGCAGCTTGGTGGGACAGGGCGTCACTGAAGCTTTCTTT. Its protein product is CASSLVGQGVTEAFF.

This clone was recorded once. This chain links TRBV10-2 with TRBJ1-2; no firm D call. The V end lost 2 bases, the J end lost 5 bases, and 15 bases lay between the germline ends. This CDR3 comprises 15 residues. Germline V gives CDR1 WSHSY, CDR2 SAAADI. The CDR3 bases are TGCGCCAGCAGTGAGCAGCCTGACGGGTGGTATGGCTACACCTTC. Amino acid sequence: CASSEQPDGWYGYTF.

The chain links TRBV3-1 (or the pseudogene TRBV3-2) to TRBJ2-7, with 7 bases aligning to TRBD2. CDR1 and CDR2 from the germline V gene are LGHDT and YNNKEL (reference sequence). Trimming cost V 1 base and J 6 bases; bases outside gene matches: 9. The CDR3 has 15 amino acids. The CDR3 DNA follows: TGTGCCAGCAGCCAAGCAGTCGGGGGGTCCAGCGAGCAGTACGTC. It specifies CASSQAVGGSSEQYV.

The rearrangement links TRBV19 to TRBJ1-1; a possible D gene is TRBD1 (5 bases). In germline, CDR1 is LNHDA, CDR2 SQIVND (reference sequence). V was clipped by 6 bases and J by 2 bases, with 10 bases between them. The CDR3 spans 13 residues. CDR3 amino acids: CASRRGINTEAFF. The DNA of the CDR3 is TGTGCCAGTAGGCGGGGGATCAACACTGAAGCTTTCTTT.

The gene calls are TRBV5-1 and TRBJ2-3, with 9 bases identical to TRBD2. The CDR3 covers 16 residues. V lost 5 bases, J lost 2 bases, and 9 bases stayed unmatched. Germline CDR1 is SGHRS and CDR2 is YFSETQ. The CDR3 coding sequence is TGCGCCAGCAGTTTGTCGACTAGCGGAAACACAGATACGCAGTATTTT. This gives the protein CASSLSTSGNTDTQYF.

The chain employs TRBV6-5 and TRBJ2-4; 7 bases map to TRBD1. J was trimmed by 1 base and V by 5 bases; bases with no gene match: 5. This CDR3 is 15 amino acids long. Per the germline V gene, CDR1 is MNHEY and CDR2 is SVGAGI. The CDR3 region has the DNA TGTGCCAGCAGTCTACAGGGGACGGCCAAAAACATTCAGTACTTC. As protein: CASSLQGTAKNIQYF.

The rearrangement joins TRBV19 to TRBJ2-3, with a tentative D call TRBD1 (5 bases). Germline loops: CDR1 LNHDA, CDR2 SQIVND (reference sequence). The CDR3 extends over 12 amino acids. V was pared by 5 bases and J by 5 bases, with 8 bases between. CDR3 amino acids: CASSRQGDTQYF. The CDR3 DNA reads TGTGCCAGTAGTCGGCAGGGAGATACGCAGTATTTT.

The chain employs TRBV6-5 and TRBJ2-2; D unclear. Per germline, CDR1 MNHEY and CDR2 SVGAGI. This CDR3 comprises 15 residues. Trimming took off 7 bases at V and 0 bases at J, with 12 bases between the two ends. CDR3 bases: TGTGCCAGCACCCCAATTCAGACGAACACCGGGGAGCTGTTTTTT. This translates into CASTPIQTNTGELFF.